A selection of T cell receptor beta chains follows, all from one sample in a study of blood T cell repertoires in COVID-19. Some clones are missing from TCRdb's copy, which holds only in-frame ones; the method was immunoSEQ multiplex PCR. The sample holds about 21,000 clones, around nine tenths seen once. The sample taken for sequencing was peripheral blood. The receptors derive from a man aged 65 to 79 with active COVID-19. CDR3s include the opening cysteine and the closing phenylalanine or tryptophan. Fields, in order: clone size, D gene, V gene, J gene, CDR3 DNA, CDR3 protein. The D gene is left open where the match is weak. Not all rows give a size; the values are once, few, many and, for expanded clones, a class.

clone_size: -
d_call: -
v_call: TRBV6-5
j_call: TRBJ2-1
cdr3_nt: TGTGCCAGCAGTTCCCGACCGACTAGTACTGAGCAGTTCTTC
cdr3_aa: CASSSRPTSTEQFF

clone_size: -
d_call: TRBD2
v_call: TRBV10-3
j_call: TRBJ2-5
cdr3_nt: TGTGCCATCGGCATAGCGGGAGCCGAAAAGACCCAGTACTTC
cdr3_aa: CAIGIAGAEKTQYF

clone_size: -
d_call: -
v_call: TRBV7-9
j_call: TRBJ1-1
cdr3_nt: TGTGCCAGCAGCCTATCTAGATCTAACACTGAAGCTTTCTTT
cdr3_aa: CASSLSRSNTEAFF

clone_size: -
d_call: TRBD1
v_call: TRBV29-1
j_call: TRBJ2-2
cdr3_nt: TGCAGCGCGGGACAGGGGAGCACCGGGGAGCTGTTTTTT
cdr3_aa: CSAGQGSTGELFF

clone_size: -
d_call: -
v_call: TRBV9
j_call: TRBJ2-5
cdr3_nt: TGTGCCAGCAGCGTAGGTAGCGGCCGGTACCAAGAGACCCAGTACTTC
cdr3_aa: CASSVGSGRYQETQYF

clone_size: once
d_call: TRBD2
v_call: TRBV5-4
j_call: TRBJ2-7
cdr3_nt: TGTGCCAGCAGCTTGTTGCTAGCGGGGGGAAGCTCCTACGAGCAGTACTTC
cdr3_aa: CASSLLLAGGSSYEQYF

clone_size: once
d_call: TRBD2
v_call: TRBV9
j_call: TRBJ2-7
cdr3_nt: TGTGCCAGCAGCGTCCTAGCGGGAGGGCAGGGGGACGAGCAGTACTTC
cdr3_aa: CASSVLAGGQGDEQYF

clone_size: few
d_call: TRBD1
v_call: TRBV5-1
j_call: TRBJ1-3
cdr3_nt: TGCGCCAGCAGCCCTGGGCAGGGGGCTGGAAACACCATATATTTT
cdr3_aa: CASSPGQGAGNTIYF

clone_size: -
d_call: TRBD2
v_call: TRBV20-1
j_call: TRBJ2-7
cdr3_nt: TGCAGTGCTAGTCTCCTAGCGGGGGGCTCCTACGAGCAGTACTTC
cdr3_aa: CSASLLAGGSYEQYF

clone_size: -
d_call: -
v_call: TRBV6-5
j_call: TRBJ1-1
cdr3_nt: TGTGCCAGCAGTTACTCGACAGTCACTGAAGCTTTCTTT
cdr3_aa: CASSYSTVTEAFF

clone_size: -
d_call: TRBD1
v_call: TRBV12-3/TRBV12-4
j_call: TRBJ1-1
cdr3_nt: TGTGCCAGCAGTCACAACAGGGGCACTGAAGCTTTCTTT
cdr3_aa: CASSHNRGTEAFF

clone_size: once
d_call: -
v_call: TRBV18
j_call: TRBJ1-1
cdr3_nt: TGTGCCAGCTCCGCCAGGGTTGGCCACACTGAAGCTTTCTTT
cdr3_aa: CASSARVGHTEAFF

clone_size: -
d_call: TRBD1
v_call: TRBV9
j_call: TRBJ1-4
cdr3_nt: TGTGCCAGCAGTGCCGGGACAGGGAACGAAAAACTGTTTTTT
cdr3_aa: CASSAGTGNEKLFF

clone_size: few
d_call: TRBD1
v_call: TRBV19
j_call: TRBJ2-7
cdr3_nt: TGTGCCAGTAGTACGGGACAGGGGAACGAGCAGTACTTC
cdr3_aa: CASSTGQGNEQYF

clone_size: -
d_call: -
v_call: TRBV12-3/TRBV12-4
j_call: TRBJ2-2
cdr3_nt: TGTGCCAGCAGCCTAAGCTTCACCGGGGAGCTGTTTTTT
cdr3_aa: CASSLSFTGELFF

clone_size: once
d_call: -
v_call: TRBV7-9
j_call: TRBJ1-4
cdr3_nt: TGTGCCAGCAGCTTTGTTGCGGGCCCTAATGAAAAACTGTTTTTT
cdr3_aa: CASSFVAGPNEKLFF

clone_size: -
d_call: -
v_call: TRBV30
j_call: TRBJ1-3
cdr3_nt: TGTGCCTGGTACGGCTCTGGAAACACCATATATTTT
cdr3_aa: CAWYGSGNTIYF

clone_size: -
d_call: TRBD1
v_call: TRBV19
j_call: TRBJ1-6
cdr3_nt: TGTGCCAGTAGCAAGACAGGGGTCTTTTCACCCCTCCACTTT
cdr3_aa: CASSKTGVFSPLHF

clone_size: -
d_call: TRBD1
v_call: TRBV6-5
j_call: TRBJ2-3
cdr3_nt: TGTGCCAGCAAGCTACAGGGGGTCGCAGATACGCAGTATTTT
cdr3_aa: CASKLQGVADTQYF

clone_size: -
d_call: -
v_call: TRBV27
j_call: TRBJ2-1
cdr3_nt: TGTGCCAGCAGTTTAATTGGGCCTACCTCCAATGAGCAGTTCTTC
cdr3_aa: CASSLIGPTSNEQFF

clone_size: few
d_call: TRBD2
v_call: TRBV3-1/TRBV3-2
j_call: TRBJ2-3
cdr3_nt: TGTGCCAGCAGCCAAGACTCTTTAGCGGGGGGAGGGACAGATACGCAGTATTTT
cdr3_aa: CASSQDSLAGGGTDTQYF

clone_size: -
d_call: -
v_call: TRBV2
j_call: TRBJ2-7
cdr3_nt: TGTGCCAGTGGCCAGCGGTGGAGCTCCTACGAGCAGTACTTC
cdr3_aa: CASGQRWSSYEQYF

clone_size: -
d_call: -
v_call: TRBV2
j_call: TRBJ2-7
cdr3_nt: TGTGCCAGCAGTGATCTCCCGGCCAGGGTCACCTACGAGCAGTACTTC
cdr3_aa: CASSDLPARVTYEQYF

clone_size: -
d_call: -
v_call: TRBV9
j_call: TRBJ1-1
cdr3_nt: TGTGCCAGCAGCGTAGAGGCCAGGGCGAACACTGAAGCTTTCTTT
cdr3_aa: CASSVEARANTEAFF

clone_size: -
d_call: TRBD1
v_call: TRBV2
j_call: TRBJ2-3
cdr3_nt: TGTGCCAGCAGCGAAGAACAGGGGGCCGGCACAGATACGCAGTATTTT
cdr3_aa: CASSEEQGAGTDTQYF

clone_size: -
d_call: TRBD1
v_call: TRBV30
j_call: TRBJ1-2
cdr3_nt: TGTGCCTGGGGGACAGCCCACTATGGCTACACCTTC
cdr3_aa: CAWGTAHYGYTF

clone_size: -
d_call: -
v_call: TRBV7-9
j_call: TRBJ1-2
cdr3_nt: TGTGCCAGCAGCCCACCCGAGTGGGCGATCTATGGCTACACCTTC
cdr3_aa: CASSPPEWAIYGYTF

clone_size: -
d_call: -
v_call: TRBV6-1
j_call: TRBJ1-5
cdr3_nt: TGTGCCAGCAGTGTCTCCGGGACACCTTATAGCAATCAGCCCCAGCATTTT
cdr3_aa: CASSVSGTPYSNQPQHF

clone_size: -
d_call: -
v_call: TRBV7-9
j_call: TRBJ2-1
cdr3_nt: TGTGCCAGCAGCTTAGCGGGCGGCGGGGCCTACAATGAGCAGTTCTTC
cdr3_aa: CASSLAGGGAYNEQFF

clone_size: -
d_call: -
v_call: TRBV5-4
j_call: TRBJ1-2
cdr3_nt: TGTGCCAGCAGCTTACAGATGGGGGGAAACTATGGCTACACCTTC
cdr3_aa: CASSLQMGGNYGYTF

clone_size: -
d_call: TRBD2
v_call: TRBV6-5
j_call: TRBJ2-3
cdr3_nt: TGTGCCAGCACCTCGGGGGACTACACAGATACGCAGTATTTT
cdr3_aa: CASTSGDYTDTQYF

clone_size: few
d_call: -
v_call: TRBV11-1
j_call: TRBJ1-1
cdr3_nt: TGTGCCAGCAGCCGCGAGGCCAGTGACACTGAAGCTTTCTTT
cdr3_aa: CASSREASDTEAFF

clone_size: once
d_call: -
v_call: TRBV5-1
j_call: TRBJ1-1
cdr3_nt: TGCGCCAGCTCGAGGGTCCCGAACACTGAAGCTTTCTTT
cdr3_aa: CASSRVPNTEAFF

clone_size: -
d_call: TRBD2
v_call: TRBV9
j_call: TRBJ2-1
cdr3_nt: TGTGCCAGCAGCGTAAGACCAGCGGGAGAATCCTACAATGAGCAGTTCTTC
cdr3_aa: CASSVRPAGESYNEQFF

clone_size: -
d_call: TRBD1
v_call: TRBV27
j_call: TRBJ2-2
cdr3_nt: TGTGCCAGCAAAGAGGGGGCGCGCAGTCCCGGGGAGCTGTTTTTT
cdr3_aa: CASKEGARSPGELFF

clone_size: -
d_call: TRBD1
v_call: TRBV7-6
j_call: TRBJ2-2
cdr3_nt: TGTGCCAGCAGCTCCCGCCGGGACAGGGGATCGAACACCGGGGAGCTGTTTTTT
cdr3_aa: CASSSRRDRGSNTGELFF

clone_size: -
d_call: -
v_call: TRBV27
j_call: TRBJ1-5
cdr3_nt: TGTGCCAGCACCCCTAGAAGGGGTGAGCAGCCCCAGCATTTT
cdr3_aa: CASTPRRGEQPQHF

clone_size: -
d_call: -
v_call: TRBV3-1/TRBV3-2
j_call: TRBJ2-5
cdr3_nt: TGTGCCAGCAGCCACCTAGAAACCCAGTACTTC
cdr3_aa: CASSHLETQYF

clone_size: -
d_call: TRBD1
v_call: TRBV2
j_call: TRBJ1-1
cdr3_nt: TGTGCCAGCAGTCCCGACAGGGGGAACACTGAAGCTTTCTTT
cdr3_aa: CASSPDRGNTEAFF

clone_size: -
d_call: -
v_call: TRBV25-1
j_call: TRBJ1-2
cdr3_nt: TGTGCCAGCAGTGAACCAGGGAACTATGGCTACACCTTC
cdr3_aa: CASSEPGNYGYTF

clone_size: -
d_call: -
v_call: TRBV25-1
j_call: TRBJ2-1
cdr3_nt: TGTGCCAGCAGTGAATGGGGTGGGGCTGAGCAGTTCTTC
cdr3_aa: CASSEWGGAEQFF

clone_size: -
d_call: TRBD1
v_call: TRBV3-1/TRBV3-2
j_call: TRBJ1-2
cdr3_nt: TGTGCCAGCAGCCAACCAGGGGGATATGGCTACACCTTC
cdr3_aa: CASSQPGGYGYTF

clone_size: -
d_call: TRBD1
v_call: TRBV5-4
j_call: TRBJ1-2
cdr3_nt: TGTGCCAGCAGCTACCCGGGACAGGGACGGAACTATGGCTACACCTTC
cdr3_aa: CASSYPGQGRNYGYTF

clone_size: -
d_call: -
v_call: TRBV14
j_call: TRBJ2-7
cdr3_nt: TGTGCCAGCAGCCAAGAACAGGCAAGCTCCTACGAGCAGTACTTC
cdr3_aa: CASSQEQASSYEQYF

clone_size: -
d_call: TRBD2
v_call: TRBV7-3
j_call: TRBJ2-2
cdr3_nt: TGTGCCAGCAGCTTACCATTCGGACTAGCGGGGGACGGCACCGGGGAGCTGTTTTTT
cdr3_aa: CASSLPFGLAGDGTGELFF

clone_size: -
d_call: -
v_call: TRBV27
j_call: TRBJ2-3
cdr3_nt: TGTGCCAGCAGTTTTATCTCCTCGGGTAGCAGAAGCACAGATACGCAGTATTTT
cdr3_aa: CASSFISSGSRSTDTQYF

clone_size: -
d_call: -
v_call: TRBV5-1
j_call: TRBJ1-1
cdr3_nt: TGCGCCAGCAGCTTGGCCGTAATGAACACTGAAGCTTTCTTT
cdr3_aa: CASSLAVMNTEAFF

clone_size: -
d_call: -
v_call: TRBV6-2/TRBV6-3
j_call: TRBJ1-1
cdr3_nt: TGTGCCAGCAGTTACGATGAGGTGACTGAAGCTTTCTTT
cdr3_aa: CASSYDEVTEAFF

clone_size: -
d_call: -
v_call: TRBV19
j_call: TRBJ1-4
cdr3_nt: TGTGCCAGTAGTATGTTCGGAGCATCGAATGAAAAACTGTTTTTT
cdr3_aa: CASSMFGASNEKLFF